This record concerns one T cell receptor (beta chain) sequence. The data stem from a study of blood T cell repertoires in COVID-19. Looking at the study overall: Samples representing acute and convalescent COVID-19 were sourced from the United States, Italy and Spain. T cells, B-cell-depleted T cells, or PBMCs supplied cDNA or gDNA.

Per the original methods: The authors estimated nucleated cell counts from reference gene primer amplification. Using immunoSEQ multiplex PCR, the repertoire was profiled, and TCRdb retains in-frame clones only, with some absent. The DNA was the basis for D and trimming; V, J and clone size are from that table. The sample shows more than 70,000 clones, 70% to 90% of them seen only once. Germline V gene data show CDR1 as SNHLY and CDR2 as FYNNEI. The ends were cut back, 7 bases at V and 5 bases at J, with 14 bases in the middle. The CDR3 totals 13 residues. This chain links TRBV2 with TRBJ1-1; a possible D gene is TRBD1 (6 bases). The receptor comes from a man older than 75 with active or convalescent COVID-19. Specimen: peripheral blood. In DNA, the CDR3 is TGTGCCAGCATCTGGGGGCCGGTAACTGAAGCTTTCTTT. The encoded protein is CASIWGPVTEAFF.